This T cell receptor (beta chain) was profiled in a study of early T cells in non-severe SARS-CoV-2 infection. CDR1 is SGHTA and CDR2 is FQGNSA in the germline V gene. V was trimmed by 5 bases and J by 2 bases, leaving 6 bases between them. This CDR3 region has 12 residues. Each CDR3 protein is one row after TCRdb ran MiXCR on the 5' RACE reads. The table records some 40,000 distinct CDR3 sequences, 9.5% to 15% of them present only once. This clonotype was observed a handful of times. What it binds is not known. Regarding the study as a whole: VDJdb matches were skewed toward anti-spike CD8 T cell responses.

The sequencing sample was made of whole blood. The rearrangement links TRBV7-2 to TRBJ1-2; D call uncertain. This sequence was found in an adult who was a healthcare worker with PCR-confirmed SARS-CoV-2 infection or an uninfected control (not recorded which). The chain's CDR3 is CASSEQNYGYTF. CDR3 bases: TGTGCCAGCAGCGAGCAGAACTATGGCTACACCTTC. Variable domain in full (rest from reference TRBV7-2 and TRBJ1-2): GAGVSQSPSNKVTEKGKDVELRCDPISGHTALYWYRQSLGQGLEFLIYFQGNSAPDKSGLPSDRFSAERTGGSVSTLTIQRTQQEDSAVYLCASSEQNYGYTFGSGTRLTVV.